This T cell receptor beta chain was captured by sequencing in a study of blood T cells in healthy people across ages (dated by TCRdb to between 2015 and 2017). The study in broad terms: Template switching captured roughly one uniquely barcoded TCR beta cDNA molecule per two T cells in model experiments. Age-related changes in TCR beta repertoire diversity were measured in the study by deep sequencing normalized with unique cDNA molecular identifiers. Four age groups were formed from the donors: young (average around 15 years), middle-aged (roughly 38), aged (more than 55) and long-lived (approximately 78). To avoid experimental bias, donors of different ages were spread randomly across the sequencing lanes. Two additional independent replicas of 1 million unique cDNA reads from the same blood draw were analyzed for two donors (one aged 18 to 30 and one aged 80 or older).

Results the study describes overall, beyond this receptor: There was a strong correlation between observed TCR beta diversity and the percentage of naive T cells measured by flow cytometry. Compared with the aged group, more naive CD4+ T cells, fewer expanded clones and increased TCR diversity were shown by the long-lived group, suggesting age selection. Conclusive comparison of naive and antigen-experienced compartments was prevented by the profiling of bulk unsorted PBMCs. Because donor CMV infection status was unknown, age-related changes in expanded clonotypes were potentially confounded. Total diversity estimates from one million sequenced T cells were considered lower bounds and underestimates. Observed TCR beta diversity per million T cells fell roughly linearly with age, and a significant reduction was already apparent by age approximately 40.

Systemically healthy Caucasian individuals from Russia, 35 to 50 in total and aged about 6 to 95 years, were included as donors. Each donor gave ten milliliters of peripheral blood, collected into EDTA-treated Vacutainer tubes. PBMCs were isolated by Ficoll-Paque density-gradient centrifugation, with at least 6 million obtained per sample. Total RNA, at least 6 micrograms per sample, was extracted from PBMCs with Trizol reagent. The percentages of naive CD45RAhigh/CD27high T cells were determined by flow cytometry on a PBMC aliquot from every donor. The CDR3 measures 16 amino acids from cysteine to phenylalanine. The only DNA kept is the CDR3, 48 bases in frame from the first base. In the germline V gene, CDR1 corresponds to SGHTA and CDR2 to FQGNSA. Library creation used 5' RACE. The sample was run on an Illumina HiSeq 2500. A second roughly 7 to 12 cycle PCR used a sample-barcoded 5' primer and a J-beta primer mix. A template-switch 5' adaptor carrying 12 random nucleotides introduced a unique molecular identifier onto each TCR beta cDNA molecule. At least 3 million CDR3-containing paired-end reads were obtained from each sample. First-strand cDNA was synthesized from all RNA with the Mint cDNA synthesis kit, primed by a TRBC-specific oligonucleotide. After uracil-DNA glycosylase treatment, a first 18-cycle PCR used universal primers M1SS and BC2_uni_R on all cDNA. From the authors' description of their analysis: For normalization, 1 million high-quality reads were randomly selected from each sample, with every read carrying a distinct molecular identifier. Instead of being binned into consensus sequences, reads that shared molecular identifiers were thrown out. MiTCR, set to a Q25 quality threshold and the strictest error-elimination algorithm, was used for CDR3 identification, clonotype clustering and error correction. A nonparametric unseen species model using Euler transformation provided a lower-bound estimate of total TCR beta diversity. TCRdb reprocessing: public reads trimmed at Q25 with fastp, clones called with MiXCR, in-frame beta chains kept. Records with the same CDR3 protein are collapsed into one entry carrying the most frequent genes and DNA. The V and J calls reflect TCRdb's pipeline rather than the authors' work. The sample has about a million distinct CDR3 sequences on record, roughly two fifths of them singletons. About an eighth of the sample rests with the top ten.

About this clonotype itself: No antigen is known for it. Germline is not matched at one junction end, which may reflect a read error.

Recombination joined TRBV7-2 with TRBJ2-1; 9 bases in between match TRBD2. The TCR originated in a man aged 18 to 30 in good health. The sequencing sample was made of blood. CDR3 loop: CASSLVAGVGHKEQFF. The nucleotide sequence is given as TGTGCCAGCAGCTTAGTAGCGGGGGTAGGTCACAAGGAGCAGTTCTTC.